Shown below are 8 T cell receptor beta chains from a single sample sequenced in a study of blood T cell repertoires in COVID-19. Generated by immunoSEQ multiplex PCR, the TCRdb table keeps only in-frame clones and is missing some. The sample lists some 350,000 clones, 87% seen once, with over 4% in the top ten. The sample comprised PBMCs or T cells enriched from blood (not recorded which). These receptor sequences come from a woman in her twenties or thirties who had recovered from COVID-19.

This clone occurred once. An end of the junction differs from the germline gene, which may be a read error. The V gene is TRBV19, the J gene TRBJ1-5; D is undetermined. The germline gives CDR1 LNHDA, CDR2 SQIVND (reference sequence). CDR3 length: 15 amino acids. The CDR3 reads CASRIALQGNQPQHF. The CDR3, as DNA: TGTGCCAGTAGAATAGCCCTCCAGGGCAATCAGCCCCAGCATTTT.

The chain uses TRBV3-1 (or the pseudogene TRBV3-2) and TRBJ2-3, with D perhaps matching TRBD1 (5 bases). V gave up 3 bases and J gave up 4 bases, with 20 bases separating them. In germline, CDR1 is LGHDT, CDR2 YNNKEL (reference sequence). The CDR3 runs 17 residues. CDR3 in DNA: TGTGCCAGCAGCCACCCCCTAGGGGCCCTCGAGGCAGATACGCAGTATTTT. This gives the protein CASSHPLGALEADTQYF.

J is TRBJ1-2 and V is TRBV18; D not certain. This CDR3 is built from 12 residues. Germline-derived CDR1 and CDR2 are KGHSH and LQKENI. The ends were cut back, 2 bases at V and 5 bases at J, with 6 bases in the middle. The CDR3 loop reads CASSPGEYGYTF. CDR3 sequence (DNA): TGTGCCAGCTCACCAGGGGAGTATGGCTACACCTTC. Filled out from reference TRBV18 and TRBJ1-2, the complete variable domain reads NAGVMQNPRHLVRRRGQEARLRCSPMKGHSHVYWYRQLPEEGLKFMVYLQKENIIDESGMPKERFSAEFPKEGPSILRIQQVVRGDSAAYFCASSPGEYGYTFGSGTRLTVV.

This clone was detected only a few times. The CDR3 DNA sequence: TGTGCCAGCAGCTTGAGAGGTAGCGGGGAGCTGTTTTTT. It is translated as CASSLRGSGELFF. The chain employs TRBV5-6 and TRBJ2-2; D call uncertain. V was pared by 1 base and J by 7 bases, with 8 bases between. Germline assignment: CDR1 SGHDT and CDR2 YYEEEE. The CDR3 is 13 amino acids.

The CDR3 loop reads CASSDPGQGIGTQYF. Written as DNA, the CDR3 is TGTGCCAGCAGTGACCCGGGACAGGGTATCGGTACGCAGTATTTT. The chain joins TRBV6-4 to TRBJ2-3; 9 bases align to TRBD1. After removal of 2 bases from V and 8 bases from J, the junction contained 8 bases not matched to a gene. Germline CDR1 reads MRHNA; CDR2 reads SNTAGT. The length of the CDR3 is 15 residues.

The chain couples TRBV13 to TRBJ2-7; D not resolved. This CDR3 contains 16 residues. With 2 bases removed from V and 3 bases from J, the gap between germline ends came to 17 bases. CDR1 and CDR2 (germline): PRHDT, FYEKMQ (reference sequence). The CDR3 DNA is TGTGCCAGCAGCTTAACACATGGCGGTCCAGACTACGAGCAGTACTTC. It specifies CASSLTHGGPDYEQYF.

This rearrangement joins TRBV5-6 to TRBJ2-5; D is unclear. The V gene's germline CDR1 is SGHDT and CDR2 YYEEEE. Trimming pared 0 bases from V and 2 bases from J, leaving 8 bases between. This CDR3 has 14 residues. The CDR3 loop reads CASSLATAQETQYF. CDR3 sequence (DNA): TGTGCCAGCAGCTTGGCTACAGCACAAGAGACCCAGTACTTC.

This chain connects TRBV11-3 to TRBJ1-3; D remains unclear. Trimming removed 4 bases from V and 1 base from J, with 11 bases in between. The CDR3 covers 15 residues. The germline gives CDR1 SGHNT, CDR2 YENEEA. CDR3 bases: TGTGCCAGCAGCTCATCCTCGGGTTCTGGAAACACCATATATTTT. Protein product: CASSSSSGSGNTIYF.